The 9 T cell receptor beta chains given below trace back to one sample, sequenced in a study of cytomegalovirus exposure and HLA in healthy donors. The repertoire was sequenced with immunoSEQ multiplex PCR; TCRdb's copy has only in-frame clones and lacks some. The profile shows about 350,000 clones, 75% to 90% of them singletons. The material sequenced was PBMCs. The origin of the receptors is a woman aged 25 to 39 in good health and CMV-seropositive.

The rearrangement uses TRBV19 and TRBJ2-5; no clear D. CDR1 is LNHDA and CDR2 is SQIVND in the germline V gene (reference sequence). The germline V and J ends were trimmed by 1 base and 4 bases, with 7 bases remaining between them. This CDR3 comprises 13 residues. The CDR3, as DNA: TGTGCCAGTAGTATAGGACTTCGAGAGACCCAGTACTTC. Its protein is CASSIGLRETQYF.

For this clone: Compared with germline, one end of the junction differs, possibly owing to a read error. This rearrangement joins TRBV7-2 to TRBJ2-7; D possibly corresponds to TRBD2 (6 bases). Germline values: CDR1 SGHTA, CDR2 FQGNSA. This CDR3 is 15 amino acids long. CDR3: CASSQDSGRSYKQYF. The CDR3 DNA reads TGCGCCAGCAGCCAAGATAGCGGCCGCTCCTACAAGCAGTACTTC.

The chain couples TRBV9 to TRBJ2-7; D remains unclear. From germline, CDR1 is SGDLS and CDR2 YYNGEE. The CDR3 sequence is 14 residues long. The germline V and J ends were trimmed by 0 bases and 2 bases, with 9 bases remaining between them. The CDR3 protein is CASSVVSGTYEQYF. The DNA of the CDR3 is TGTGCCAGCAGCGTAGTATCTGGGACCTACGAGCAGTACTTC.

CDR3 sequence reads: CASSPRDRVISTNEKLFF. The CDR3 coding sequence is TGTGCCAGCAGCCCCCGGGACAGGGTAATATCAACTAATGAAAAACTGTTTTTT. The genes are TRBV9 and TRBJ1-4; 9 nucleotides align to TRBD1. Germline V lookup: CDR1 SGDLS, CDR2 YYNGEE. CDR3 size: 18 residues. V trimming: 4 bases; J trimming: 0 bases; junction bases outside the gene matches: 10.

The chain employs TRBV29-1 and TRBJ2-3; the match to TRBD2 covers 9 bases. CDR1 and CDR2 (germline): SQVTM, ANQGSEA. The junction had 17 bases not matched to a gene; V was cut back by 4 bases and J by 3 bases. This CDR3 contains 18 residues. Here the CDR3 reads CSVGEGGLAGSRTDTQYF. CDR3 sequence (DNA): TGCAGCGTTGGGGAAGGAGGCCTAGCGGGATCGAGGACAGATACGCAGTATTTT.

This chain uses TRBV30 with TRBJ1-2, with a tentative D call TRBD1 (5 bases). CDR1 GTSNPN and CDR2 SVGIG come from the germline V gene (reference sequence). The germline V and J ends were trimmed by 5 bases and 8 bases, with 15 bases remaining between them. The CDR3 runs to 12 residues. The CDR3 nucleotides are TGTGCCTGGGGGGAGGGGAATTTCGGCTACACCTTC. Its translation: CAWGEGNFGYTF.

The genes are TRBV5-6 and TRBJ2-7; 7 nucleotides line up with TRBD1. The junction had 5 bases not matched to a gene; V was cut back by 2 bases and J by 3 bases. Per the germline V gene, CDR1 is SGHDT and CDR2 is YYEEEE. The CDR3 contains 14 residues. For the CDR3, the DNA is TGTGCCAGCAGCTTACAGGGGTTTGGCTACGAGCAGTACTTC. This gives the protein CASSLQGFGYEQYF.

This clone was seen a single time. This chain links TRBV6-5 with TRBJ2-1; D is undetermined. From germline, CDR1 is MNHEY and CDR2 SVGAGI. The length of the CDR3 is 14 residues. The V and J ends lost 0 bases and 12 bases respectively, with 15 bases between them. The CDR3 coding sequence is TGTGCCAGCAGTTACTCGGCAGATCAAGATGGGCAGTTCTTC. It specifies CASSYSADQDGQFF.

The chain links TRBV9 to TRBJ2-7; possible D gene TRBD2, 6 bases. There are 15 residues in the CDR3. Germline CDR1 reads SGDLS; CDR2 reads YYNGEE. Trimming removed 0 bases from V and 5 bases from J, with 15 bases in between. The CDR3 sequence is CASSVGVGGLNEQYF. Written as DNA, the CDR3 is TGTGCCAGCAGCGTAGGGGTCGGGGGTCTGAACGAGCAGTACTTC.